The T cell receptor (beta chain) described here comes from a study of cytomegalovirus exposure and HLA in healthy donors. Study-level background: Approximately 190 million T cells yielded roughly 120 million unique TCR beta sequences in earlier analysis. Study results and caveats: Later analysis suggested links between common viral pathogens and several top significant clusters. According to reports, the classifier identified cytomegalovirus status with high specificity and sensitivity.

With respect to this clone: Its antigen is still unknown.

V lost 6 bases to trimming and J lost 8 bases; unmatched junction nucleotides: 5. The germline gives CDR1 ENHRY, CDR2 SYGVKD. CDR3 length: 14 amino acids. The PCR had 60 Vbeta and 13 Jbeta primers. This table comes from immunoSEQ multiplex PCR, and its TCRdb copy is limited to in-frame clones, with some not included. The repertoire includes just over 150,000 clones, about 85% of them detected once, and 1.9% sits in the top ten. The gene calls are TRBV10-3 and TRBJ1-6; 9 bases agree with TRBD1. The sample consisted of PBMCs. The TCR sequence derives from a man aged 18 to 35 in good health and CMV-seronegative. The CDR3 region has the DNA TGTGCCATCAGCACAGGGGGCGTCGATTCACCCCTCCACTTT. It encodes CAISTGGVDSPLHF.